This T cell receptor beta chain was sequenced for a study of T cell changes during pregnancy in multiple sclerosis (dated by TCRdb to between 2017 and 2020). About the study as a whole: In women with multiple sclerosis, the researchers looked at how the T cell repertoire shifted as pregnancy progressed.

The library was generated by the immunoSEQ multiplex PCR assay. This immuneACCESS table, as held by TCRdb, lists in-frame sequences with V and J called but not all clones. Of the missing ones, under half trace to an unresolved V gene in checked studies; the others have no known cause. Across this sample there are some 36,000 clones, with about 93% seen only once. The top ten clones comprise 0.6% to 0.8% of the sample. This clone appeared a single time. The antigen this receptor binds is unknown. Base qualities were left out, and no much larger clone turns up one base away. V drops 2 bases and J drops 7 bases, leaving 10 bases in between. The germline V gene yields SGDLS for CDR1 and YYNGEE for CDR2. The CDR3 covers 13 residues, taking in both the cysteine and the phenylalanine. This entry keeps only the CDR3 DNA: 39 bases, framed from base 1.

In this chain, TRBV9 is recombined with TRBJ2-1, with the D gene call left open. The sequenced sample was CD4+ T cells from peripheral blood mononuclear cells, obtained in the second trimester of pregnancy. The receptor was derived from a female donor in good health, enrolled as a control in a pregnancy study. The nucleotides read TGTGCCAGCAGCGTCTTTACTACGAATGAGCAGTTCTTC. It translates as CASSVFTTNEQFF.